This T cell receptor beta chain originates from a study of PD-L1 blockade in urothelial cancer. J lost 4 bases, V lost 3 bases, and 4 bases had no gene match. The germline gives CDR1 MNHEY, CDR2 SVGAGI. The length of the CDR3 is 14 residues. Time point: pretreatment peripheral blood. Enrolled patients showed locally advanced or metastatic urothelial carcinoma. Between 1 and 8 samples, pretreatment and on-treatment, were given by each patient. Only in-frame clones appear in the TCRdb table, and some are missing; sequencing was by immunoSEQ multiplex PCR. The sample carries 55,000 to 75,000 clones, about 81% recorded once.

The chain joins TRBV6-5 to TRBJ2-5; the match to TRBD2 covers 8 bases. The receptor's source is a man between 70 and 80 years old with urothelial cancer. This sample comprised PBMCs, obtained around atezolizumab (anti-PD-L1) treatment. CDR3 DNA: TGTGCCAGCAGTTATGGGCTAGCGGGAGAGACCCAGTACTTC. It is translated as CASSYGLAGETQYF.